Below, 8 T cell receptor beta chains from the same sample are listed, as sequenced in a study of identical twins. TCRdb analysed the 5' RACE reads with MiXCR anew, one entry per CDR3 protein. The sample yields 1.5 million to 2 million distinct CDR3 sequences, roughly a third seen once. Material for sequencing was cord blood. Receptors originate from a newborn girl in good health.

This rearrangement joins TRBV19 to TRBJ1-5; 8 bases align to TRBD1. Germline-derived CDR1 and CDR2 are LNHDA and SQIVND (reference sequence). V dropped 4 bases and J dropped 6; count of bases not matched to a gene: 8. The CDR3 extends over 15 amino acids. The CDR3 bases are TGTGCCAGTAGTACTAGACAGGGGCTTGCTCAGCCCCAGCATTTT. Translated: CASSTRQGLAQPQHF.

This clonotype was detected a few times. The rearrangement links TRBV4-2 to TRBJ2-1, with TRBD2 matching 16 bases. The CDR3 has 17 amino acids. The junction had 7 bases not matched to a gene; V was cut back by 3 bases and J by 8 bases. CDR1 LGHNA and CDR2 YNFKEQ come from the germline V gene. This chain's CDR3 is CASSQGLAGGPGHEQFF. In DNA form, the CDR3 reads TGTGCCAGCAGCCAGGGACTAGCGGGGGGGCCGGGTCATGAGCAGTTCTTC.

This clonotype was seen only a few times. The V gene is TRBV6-5, the J gene TRBJ1-6, with TRBD1 matching 12 bases. V trimming: 5 bases; J trimming: 6 bases; junction bases outside the gene matches: 5. The CDR3 covers 16 residues. CDR1 and CDR2 from the germline V gene are MNHEY and SVGAGI. For the CDR3, the DNA is TGTGCCAGCAGTATGGGACAGGGGGCGAGTAATTCACCCCTCCACTTT. Translated, it gives CASSMGQGASNSPLHF.

This clonotype came up a few times. The chain joins TRBV9 to TRBJ2-3; 10 nucleotides match TRBD2. Unmatched junction bases numbered 8, after V lost 0 bases and J lost 4 bases. This CDR3 has 17 residues. CDR1 is SGDLS and CDR2 is YYNGEE in the germline V gene. CDR3: CASSVVRRTSGADTQYF. DNA of the CDR3: TGTGCCAGCAGCGTAGTTAGACGGACTAGCGGCGCAGATACGCAGTATTTT.

This clonotype was found once. The chain combines TRBV6-6 with TRBJ1-6; a possible D gene is TRBD1 (5 bases). The germline gives CDR1 MNHNY, CDR2 SVGAGI (reference sequence). The CDR3 has 16 residues. The V gene lost 6 bases and the J gene lost 9 bases, with 21 bases spanning the gap. CDR3 sequence: CASSRAREGWSSPLHF. The CDR3 DNA follows: TGTGCCAGCAGCCGAGCCAGGGAAGGGTGGAGTTCACCCCTCCACTTT.

This clonotype was seen a handful of times. V and J are TRBV29-1 and TRBJ1-1; 10 bases are shared with TRBD1. This CDR3 spans 14 amino acids. Germline CDR1 and CDR2: SQVTM and ANQGSEA. Trimming took 3 bases from V and 1 from J; bases not matched to a gene: 2. DNA of the CDR3: TGCAGCGTTGAGAGACAGGGGGCGAACACTGAAGCTTTCTTT. Its translation: CSVERQGANTEAFF. Full variable domain (missing parts from reference TRBV29-1 and TRBJ1-1): SAVISQKPSRDICQRGTSLTIQCQVDSQVTMMFWYRQQPGQSLTLIATANQGSEATYESGFVIDKFPISRPNLTFSTLTVSNMSPEDSSIYLCSVERQGANTEAFFGQGTRLTVV.

This clonotype was seen only once. It may be a read error: a sequence one base away is much more abundant. The gene calls are TRBV29-1 and TRBJ2-1; D might be TRBD2 (7 bases). Trimming pared 5 bases from V and 2 bases from J, leaving 19 bases between. Germline V CDR1 and CDR2: SQVTM, ANQGSEA. CDR3 size: 16 residues. The CDR3 loop reads CSVPGFGGLPYNEQFF. DNA of the CDR3: TGCAGCGTTCCCGGGTTCGGGGGGCTCCCCTACAATGAGCAGTTCTTC.

The chain employs TRBV4-2 and TRBJ1-5; a weak D match, TRBD1 (5 bases). The V end lost 0 bases, the J end lost 2 bases, and 14 bases lay between the germline ends. Looked up from germline, CDR1 is LGHNA and CDR2 is YNFKEQ. This CDR3 is 17 amino acids long. Written as DNA, the CDR3 is TGTGCCAGCAGCCAAGATGGAGCGGGGGGGGGCAATCAGCCCCAGCATTTT. Its translation: CASSQDGAGGGNQPQHF.